These T cell receptor beta chains were read from a single sample in a study of T cells of healthy individuals. TCRdb redid the calling of the 5' RACE reads with MiXCR, one entry per CDR3 protein. The table lists some 82,000 distinct CDR3 sequences, roughly 5% of them singletons. The receptor source for this set is a female donor in good health. Both conserved end residues are part of each CDR3. Fields, in order: clone size, J gene, V gene, D gene, CDR3 protein, CDR3 DNA. The D gene is left open where the match is weak. Clone size is shown for a subset of rows, as once, few, many or a class of expanded clone.

clone_size: NA; j_call: TRBJ2-7; v_call: TRBV5-1; d_call: TRBD1; cdr3_aa: CASSSYDRGSEQYF; cdr3_nt: TGCGCCAGCAGCTCGTACGACAGGGGATCCGAGCAGTACTTC
clone_size: few; j_call: TRBJ2-2; v_call: TRBV9; d_call: NA; cdr3_aa: CAKTGRNTGELFF; cdr3_nt: TGTGCCAAAACAGGGAGGAACACCGGGGAGCTGTTTTTT
clone_size: many; j_call: TRBJ2-7; v_call: TRBV7-4; d_call: NA; cdr3_aa: CASSLGLTPGQMNEQYF; cdr3_nt: TGTGCCAGCAGCTTAGGGCTTACTCCCGGACAGATGAACGAGCAGTACTTC
clone_size: many; j_call: TRBJ1-6; v_call: TRBV4-1; d_call: TRBD1; cdr3_aa: CASSQEVGTAYNSPLHF; cdr3_nt: TGCGCCAGCAGCCAAGAAGTCGGGACAGCCTATAATTCACCCCTCCACTTT
clone_size: few; j_call: TRBJ1-4; v_call: TRBV15; d_call: NA; cdr3_aa: CATSTRQWGEEKLFF; cdr3_nt: TGTGCCACCAGCACTAGACAGTGGGGAGAGGAAAAACTGTTTTTT
clone_size: few; j_call: TRBJ1-3; v_call: TRBV20-1; d_call: NA; cdr3_aa: CSASPTSSGNTIYF; cdr3_nt: TGCAGTGCTAGTCCCACTAGCTCTGGAAACACCATATATTTT
clone_size: few; j_call: TRBJ2-5; v_call: TRBV15; d_call: TRBD2; cdr3_aa: CATSRDGGGQETQYF; cdr3_nt: TGTGCCACCAGCAGGGATGGCGGGGGCCAAGAGACCCAGTACTTC
clone_size: few; j_call: TRBJ1-5; v_call: TRBV6-2/TRBV6-3; d_call: NA; cdr3_aa: CASSYSGKNNQPQHF; cdr3_nt: TGTGCCAGCAGTTACTCAGGGAAGAACAATCAGCCCCAGCATTTT
clone_size: NA; j_call: TRBJ2-1; v_call: TRBV28; d_call: NA; cdr3_aa: CASSPPGLAPHEQFF; cdr3_nt: TGTGCCAGCAGTCCACCCGGCCTTGCCCCCCATGAGCAGTTCTTC
clone_size: many; j_call: TRBJ2-7; v_call: TRBV6-2/TRBV6-3; d_call: NA; cdr3_aa: CASRTGPSYEQYF; cdr3_nt: TGTGCCAGCAGAACGGGCCCGTCCTACGAGCAGTACTTC
clone_size: many; j_call: TRBJ1-1; v_call: TRBV7-2; d_call: NA; cdr3_aa: CASSLMLSTEAFF; cdr3_nt: TGTGCCAGCAGCTTAATGCTGTCCACTGAAGCTTTCTTT
clone_size: many; j_call: TRBJ2-7; v_call: TRBV6-2/TRBV6-3; d_call: TRBD2; cdr3_aa: CASSYGGSRYEQYF; cdr3_nt: TGTGCCAGCAGTTATGGCGGGAGTCGGTACGAGCAGTACTTC
clone_size: many; j_call: TRBJ1-1; v_call: TRBV5-1; d_call: NA; cdr3_aa: CASSLDPGNTEAFF; cdr3_nt: TGCGCCAGCAGCTTGGATCCGGGGAACACTGAAGCTTTCTTT
clone_size: many; j_call: TRBJ1-6; v_call: TRBV27; d_call: NA; cdr3_aa: CASSLGTRSNSPLHF; cdr3_nt: TGTGCCAGCAGTTTAGGGACACGATCCAATTCACCCCTCCACTTT
clone_size: many; j_call: TRBJ1-1; v_call: TRBV29-1; d_call: NA; cdr3_aa: CSAGRDGNLNTEAFF; cdr3_nt: TGCAGCGCCGGTAGGGACGGTAACTTGAACACTGAAGCTTTCTTT
clone_size: NA; j_call: TRBJ2-3; v_call: TRBV4-1; d_call: NA; cdr3_aa: CASSQEGRTDTQYF; cdr3_nt: TGCGCCAGCAGCCAAGAAGGGCGGACAGATACGCAGTATTTT
clone_size: NA; j_call: TRBJ1-5; v_call: TRBV6-6; d_call: NA; cdr3_aa: CASSPQGPTTWSNQPQHF; cdr3_nt: TGTGCCAGCAGCCCACAGGGACCCACGACGTGGAGCAATCAGCCCCAGCATTTT
clone_size: many; j_call: TRBJ2-2; v_call: TRBV14; d_call: NA; cdr3_aa: CASSQQTTGELFF; cdr3_nt: TGTGCCAGCAGCCAACAGACCACCGGGGAGCTGTTTTTT
clone_size: NA; j_call: TRBJ2-1; v_call: TRBV7-3; d_call: TRBD2; cdr3_aa: CASSLDGPGGDNEQFF; cdr3_nt: TGTGCCAGCAGTCTAGACGGGCCGGGAGGGGACAATGAGCAGTTCTTC
clone_size: NA; j_call: TRBJ1-5; v_call: TRBV2; d_call: NA; cdr3_aa: CASREANQPQHF; cdr3_nt: TGTGCCAGCAGGGAAGCCAATCAGCCCCAGCATTTT
clone_size: NA; j_call: TRBJ2-3; v_call: TRBV10-3; d_call: TRBD2; cdr3_aa: CAISTSGTDTQYF; cdr3_nt: TGTGCCATCAGCACTAGCGGGACAGATACGCAGTATTTT
clone_size: many; j_call: TRBJ2-5; v_call: TRBV7-2; d_call: NA; cdr3_aa: CASSLDTGQETQYF; cdr3_nt: TGTGCCAGCAGCTTAGATACAGGACAAGAGACCCAGTACTTC
clone_size: NA; j_call: TRBJ1-5; v_call: TRBV6-1; d_call: NA; cdr3_aa: CASKQDLIGWQPQHF; cdr3_nt: TGTGCCAGCAAACAAGACCTGATCGGATGGCAGCCCCAGCATTTT
clone_size: few; j_call: TRBJ1-1; v_call: TRBV5-1; d_call: NA; cdr3_aa: CASSLVAAPNTEAFF; cdr3_nt: TGCGCCAGCAGCTTGGTAGCGGCCCCGAACACTGAAGCTTTCTTT
clone_size: few; j_call: TRBJ1-1; v_call: TRBV6-5; d_call: TRBD1; cdr3_aa: CASRGRGGQGREAFF; cdr3_nt: TGTGCCAGCAGGGGCCGGGGGGGACAGGGGAGAGAGGCTTTCTTT
clone_size: many; j_call: TRBJ2-1; v_call: TRBV12-3/TRBV12-4; d_call: NA; cdr3_aa: CASSFSRDNEQFF; cdr3_nt: TGTGCCAGCAGTTTCAGCAGGGACAATGAGCAGTTCTTC
clone_size: NA; j_call: TRBJ2-7; v_call: TRBV5-6; d_call: NA; cdr3_aa: CASSLGPYPYEQYF; cdr3_nt: TGTGCCAGCAGCTTGGGGCCGTACCCATACGAGCAGTACTTC
clone_size: many; j_call: TRBJ2-1; v_call: TRBV27; d_call: NA; cdr3_aa: CASSLGLGAPVNNEQFF; cdr3_nt: TGTGCCAGCAGTTTAGGGTTGGGGGCCCCCGTTAACAATGAGCAGTTCTTC
clone_size: many; j_call: TRBJ1-2; v_call: TRBV12-3/TRBV12-4; d_call: NA; cdr3_aa: CASSLKRASGYGYTF; cdr3_nt: TGTGCCAGCAGTTTAAAACGGGCAAGCGGCTATGGCTACACCTTC
clone_size: NA; j_call: TRBJ2-7; v_call: TRBV6-2/TRBV6-3; d_call: NA; cdr3_aa: CASTSTAYEQYF; cdr3_nt: TGTGCCAGCACCTCAACGGCCTACGAGCAGTACTTC
clone_size: NA; j_call: TRBJ2-7; v_call: TRBV13; d_call: NA; cdr3_aa: CASSFVGYSYEQYF; cdr3_nt: TGTGCCAGCAGCTTTGTAGGGTACTCCTACGAGCAGTACTTC
clone_size: many; j_call: TRBJ2-1; v_call: TRBV6-2/TRBV6-3; d_call: NA; cdr3_aa: CASSYSGEQFF; cdr3_nt: TGTGCCAGCAGTTACTCGGGGGAGCAGTTCTTC
clone_size: few; j_call: TRBJ2-5; v_call: TRBV5-1; d_call: NA; cdr3_aa: CASSLSSSRETQYF; cdr3_nt: TGCGCCAGCTCCCTAAGTTCGTCTCGGGAGACCCAGTACTTC
clone_size: many; j_call: TRBJ2-3; v_call: TRBV10-2; d_call: TRBD2; cdr3_aa: CASRAGSGDTQYF; cdr3_nt: TGCGCCAGCAGAGCGGGATCTGGAGATACGCAGTATTTT
clone_size: many; j_call: TRBJ2-7; v_call: TRBV28; d_call: TRBD1; cdr3_aa: CASSPGTGAPYEQYF; cdr3_nt: TGTGCCAGCAGCCCCGGGACAGGGGCACCCTACGAGCAGTACTTC
clone_size: many; j_call: TRBJ1-2; v_call: TRBV29-1; d_call: NA; cdr3_aa: CSVDVAANYGYTF; cdr3_nt: TGCAGCGTTGATGTGGCGGCCAACTATGGCTACACCTTC
clone_size: NA; j_call: TRBJ1-5; v_call: TRBV6-1; d_call: NA; cdr3_aa: CASSDRNQPQHF; cdr3_nt: TGTGCCAGCAGTGACCGGAATCAGCCCCAGCATTTT
clone_size: NA; j_call: TRBJ1-6; v_call: TRBV7-2; d_call: NA; cdr3_aa: CASRGQINSPLHF; cdr3_nt: TGTGCCAGCAGGGGGCAGATCAATTCACCCCTCCACTTT
clone_size: many; j_call: TRBJ2-2; v_call: TRBV3-1; d_call: NA; cdr3_aa: CASSRPGPNTGELFF; cdr3_nt: TGTGCCAGCAGCCGGCCGGGACCGAACACCGGGGAGCTGTTTTTT
clone_size: many; j_call: TRBJ1-2; v_call: TRBV11-2; d_call: TRBD1; cdr3_aa: CASSLDLYQRTGVYNYGYTF; cdr3_nt: TGTGCCAGCAGCTTAGATTTATACCAAAGGACAGGCGTTTATAACTATGGCTACACCTTC
clone_size: NA; j_call: TRBJ1-2; v_call: TRBV30; d_call: TRBD1; cdr3_aa: CAWTELDRDYGYTF; cdr3_nt: TGTGCCTGGACTGAATTGGACAGGGACTATGGCTACACCTTC
clone_size: many; j_call: TRBJ1-1; v_call: TRBV5-6; d_call: TRBD1; cdr3_aa: CASSATGDGTEAFF; cdr3_nt: TGTGCCAGCAGCGCGACAGGGGACGGGACTGAAGCTTTCTTT
clone_size: many; j_call: TRBJ2-1; v_call: TRBV4-1; d_call: TRBD2; cdr3_aa: CASSQLAGNEDNEQFF; cdr3_nt: TGCGCCAGCAGCCAACTAGCGGGAAATGAAGACAATGAGCAGTTCTTC
clone_size: NA; j_call: TRBJ2-1; v_call: TRBV18; d_call: NA; cdr3_aa: CASSPLLQVYNEQFF; cdr3_nt: TGTGCCAGCTCACCGTTGTTACAGGTTTACAATGAGCAGTTCTTC
clone_size: many; j_call: TRBJ2-7; v_call: TRBV29-1; d_call: NA; cdr3_aa: CSVPGGASYEQYF; cdr3_nt: TGCAGCGTTCCCGGGGGCGCCTCCTACGAGCAGTACTTC
clone_size: NA; j_call: TRBJ2-1; v_call: TRBV6-2/TRBV6-3; d_call: TRBD2; cdr3_aa: CASSLADNEQFF; cdr3_nt: TGTGCCAGCAGCCTAGCGGACAATGAGCAGTTCTTC
clone_size: NA; j_call: TRBJ1-1; v_call: TRBV14; d_call: NA; cdr3_aa: CASSPQTNLGTEAFF; cdr3_nt: TGTGCCAGCAGCCCCCAGACGAATTTGGGGACTGAAGCTTTCTTT
clone_size: few; j_call: TRBJ1-5; v_call: TRBV10-2; d_call: TRBD1; cdr3_aa: CASSAGTARAQHF; cdr3_nt: TGCGCCAGCAGCGCCGGGACAGCTAGGGCCCAGCATTTT
clone_size: few; j_call: TRBJ1-1; v_call: TRBV6-5; d_call: TRBD1; cdr3_aa: CASSPDRVEAFF; cdr3_nt: TGTGCCAGCAGCCCGGACAGGGTTGAAGCTTTCTTT
clone_size: few; j_call: TRBJ2-3; v_call: TRBV24-1; d_call: NA; cdr3_aa: CATSKGPTDTQYF; cdr3_nt: TGTGCCACCAGTAAGGGGCCCACAGATACGCAGTATTTT
clone_size: many; j_call: TRBJ1-5; v_call: TRBV6-2/TRBV6-3; d_call: NA; cdr3_aa: CASSEGGQPQHF; cdr3_nt: TGTGCCAGCAGTGAGGGGGGACAGCCCCAGCATTTT
clone_size: many; j_call: TRBJ2-3; v_call: TRBV12-3/TRBV12-4; d_call: NA; cdr3_aa: CASNPSGADTQYF; cdr3_nt: TGTGCCAGCAATCCCTCAGGGGCAGATACGCAGTATTTT
clone_size: few; j_call: TRBJ2-2; v_call: TRBV12-3/TRBV12-4; d_call: NA; cdr3_aa: CASSLVGPGELFF; cdr3_nt: TGTGCCAGCAGTCTGGTAGGCCCCGGGGAGCTGTTTTTT
clone_size: many; j_call: TRBJ1-2; v_call: TRBV6-2/TRBV6-3; d_call: NA; cdr3_aa: CASSFADPTSGGYGYTF; cdr3_nt: TGTGCCAGCAGTTTTGCGGACCCTACATCGGGAGGCTATGGCTACACCTTC
clone_size: many; j_call: TRBJ2-6; v_call: TRBV2; d_call: NA; cdr3_aa: CASSPRQNLNSGANVLTF; cdr3_nt: TGTGCCAGCAGTCCTAGACAGAACCTCAACTCTGGGGCCAACGTCCTGACTTTC
clone_size: many; j_call: TRBJ2-7; v_call: TRBV29-1; d_call: NA; cdr3_aa: CSVGGDSYEQYF; cdr3_nt: TGCAGCGTTGGGGGGGACAGCTACGAGCAGTACTTC
clone_size: NA; j_call: TRBJ2-3; v_call: TRBV5-1; d_call: TRBD1; cdr3_aa: CATRRGDRESDTQYF; cdr3_nt: TGCGCCACCCGGAGGGGGGACAGGGAATCAGATACGCAGTATTTT